This entry is about one TCR beta chain. This record belongs to a study of T cell responses to AZD1222 COVID-19 vaccine. The table came from immunoSEQ multiplex PCR; TCRdb's copy has only in-frame clones and leaves some out. The table lists about 140,000 clones, approximately 89% of them singletons, with roughly 1.5% in the top ten. Germline assignment: CDR1 MGHRA and CDR2 YSYEKL. The V end was cut by 0 bases, the J end by 4 bases, with 18 bases between. This CDR3 spans 17 amino acids. The TCR originated in an adult who received the AZD1222 COVID-19 vaccine. The chain has TRBV4-1 and TRBJ1-2; maybe TRBD1 (5 bases). The sequencing here drew on peripheral blood, taken 28 days after the second AZD1222 dose. As DNA, the CDR3 is TGCGCCAGCAGCCAAGAGGGGCTCCCTGTGGGCGGCTATGGCTACACCTTC. Amino acid sequence: CASSQEGLPVGGYGYTF.